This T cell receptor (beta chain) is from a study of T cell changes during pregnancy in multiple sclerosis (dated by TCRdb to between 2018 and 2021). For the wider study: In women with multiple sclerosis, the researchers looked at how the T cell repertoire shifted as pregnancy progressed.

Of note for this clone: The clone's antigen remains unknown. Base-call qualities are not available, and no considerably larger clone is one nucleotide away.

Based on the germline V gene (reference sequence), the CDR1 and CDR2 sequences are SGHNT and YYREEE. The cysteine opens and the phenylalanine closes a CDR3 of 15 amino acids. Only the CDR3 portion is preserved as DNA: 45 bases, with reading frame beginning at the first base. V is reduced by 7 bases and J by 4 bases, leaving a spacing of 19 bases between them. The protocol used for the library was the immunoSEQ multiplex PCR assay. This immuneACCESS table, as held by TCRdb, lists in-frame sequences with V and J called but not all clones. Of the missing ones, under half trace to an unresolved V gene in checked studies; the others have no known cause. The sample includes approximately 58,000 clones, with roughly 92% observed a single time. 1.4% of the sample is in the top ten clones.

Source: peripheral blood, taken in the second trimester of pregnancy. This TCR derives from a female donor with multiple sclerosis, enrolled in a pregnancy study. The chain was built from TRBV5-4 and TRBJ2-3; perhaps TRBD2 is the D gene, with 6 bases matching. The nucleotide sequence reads TGTGCCAGCCGACCGTGGGCTAGCGCCGCAGATACGCAGTATTTT. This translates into CASRPWASAADTQYF.